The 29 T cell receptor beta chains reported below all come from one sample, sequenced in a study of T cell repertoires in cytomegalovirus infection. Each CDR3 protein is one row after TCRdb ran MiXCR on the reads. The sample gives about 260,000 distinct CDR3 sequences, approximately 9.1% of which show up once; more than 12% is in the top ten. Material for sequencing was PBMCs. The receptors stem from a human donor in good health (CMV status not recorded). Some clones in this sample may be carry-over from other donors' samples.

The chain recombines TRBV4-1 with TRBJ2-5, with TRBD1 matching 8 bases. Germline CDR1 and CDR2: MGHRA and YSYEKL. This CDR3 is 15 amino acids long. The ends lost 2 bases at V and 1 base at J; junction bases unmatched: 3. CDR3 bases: TGCGCCAGCAGCCAACCAACAGGGGGCCAAGAGACCCAGTACTTC. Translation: CASSQPTGGQETQYF.

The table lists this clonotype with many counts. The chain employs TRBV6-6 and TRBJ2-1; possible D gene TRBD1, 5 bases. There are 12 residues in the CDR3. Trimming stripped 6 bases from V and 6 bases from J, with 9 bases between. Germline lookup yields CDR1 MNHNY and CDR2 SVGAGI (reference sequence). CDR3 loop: CASSQRGNEQFF. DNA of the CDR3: TGTGCCAGCAGCCAAAGGGGCAATGAGCAGTTCTTC.

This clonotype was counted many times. In nucleotides, the CDR3 is TGTGCCAGCAGAGATCCGGGACAGCCCCAGCATTTT. This gives the protein CASRDPGQPQHF. V and J are TRBV28 and TRBJ1-5; the D is unclear. Trimming took off 6 bases at V and 7 bases at J, with 10 bases between the two ends. The CDR3 has 12 amino acids. Germline CDR1 MDHEN, CDR2 SYDVKM.

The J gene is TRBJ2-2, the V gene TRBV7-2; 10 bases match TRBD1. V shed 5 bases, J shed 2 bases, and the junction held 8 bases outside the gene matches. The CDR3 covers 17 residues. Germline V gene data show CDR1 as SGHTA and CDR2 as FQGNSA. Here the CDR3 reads CASSARRQGANTGELFF. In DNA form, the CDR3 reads TGTGCCAGCAGCGCCCGCCGACAGGGGGCCAACACCGGGGAGCTGTTTTTT.

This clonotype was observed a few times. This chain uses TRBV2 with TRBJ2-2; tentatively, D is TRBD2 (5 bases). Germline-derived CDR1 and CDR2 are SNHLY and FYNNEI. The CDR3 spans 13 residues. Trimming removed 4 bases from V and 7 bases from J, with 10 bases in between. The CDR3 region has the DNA TGTGCCAGCAGTGTTGAGGGAGTCGGGGAGCTGTTTTTT. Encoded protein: CASSVEGVGELFF.

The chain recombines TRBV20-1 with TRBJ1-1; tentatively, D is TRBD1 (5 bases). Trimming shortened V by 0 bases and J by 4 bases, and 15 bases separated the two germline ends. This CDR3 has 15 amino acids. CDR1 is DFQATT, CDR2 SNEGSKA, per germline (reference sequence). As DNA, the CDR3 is TGCAGTGCTAGAGATCTCCGGGGTGGGGGCACTGAAGCTTTCTTT. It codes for CSARDLRGGGTEAFF.

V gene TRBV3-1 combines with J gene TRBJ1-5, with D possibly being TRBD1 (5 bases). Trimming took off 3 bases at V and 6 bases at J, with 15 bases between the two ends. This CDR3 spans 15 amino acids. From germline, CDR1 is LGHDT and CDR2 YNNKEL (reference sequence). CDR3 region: CASSHPGVSSQPQHF. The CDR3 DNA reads TGTGCCAGCAGCCATCCGGGGGTATCAAGTCAGCCCCAGCATTTT.

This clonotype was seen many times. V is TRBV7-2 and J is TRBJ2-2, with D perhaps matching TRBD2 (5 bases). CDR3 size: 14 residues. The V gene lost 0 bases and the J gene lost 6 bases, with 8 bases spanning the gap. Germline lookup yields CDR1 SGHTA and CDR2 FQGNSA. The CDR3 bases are TGTGCCAGCAGCTTAGCACGAGGGCCCGGGGAGCTGTTTTTT. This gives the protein CASSLARGPGELFF.

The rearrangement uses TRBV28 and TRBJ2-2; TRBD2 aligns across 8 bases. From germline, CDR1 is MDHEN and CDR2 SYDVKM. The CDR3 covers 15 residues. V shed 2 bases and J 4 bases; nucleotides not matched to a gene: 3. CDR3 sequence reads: CASSLTGGSTGELFF. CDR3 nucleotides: TGTGCCAGCAGTTTAACGGGGGGGAGCACCGGGGAGCTGTTTTTT. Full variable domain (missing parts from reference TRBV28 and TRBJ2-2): DVKVTQSSRYLVKRTGEKVFLECVQDMDHENMFWYRQDPGLGLRLIYFSYDVKMKEKGDIPEGYSVSREKKERFSLILESASTNQTSMYLCASSLTGGSTGELFFGEGSRLTVL.

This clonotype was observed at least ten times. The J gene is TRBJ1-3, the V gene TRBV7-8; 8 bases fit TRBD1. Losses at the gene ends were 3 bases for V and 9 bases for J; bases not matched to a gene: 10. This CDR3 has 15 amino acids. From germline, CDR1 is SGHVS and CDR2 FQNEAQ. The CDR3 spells CASSLRDRLVGTIYF. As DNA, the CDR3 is TGTGCCAGCAGCTTGAGGGACAGGCTTGTGGGCACCATATATTTT.

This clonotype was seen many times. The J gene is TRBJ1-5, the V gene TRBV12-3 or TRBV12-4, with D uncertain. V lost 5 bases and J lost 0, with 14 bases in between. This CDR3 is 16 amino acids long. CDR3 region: CASSPAIATSNQPQHF. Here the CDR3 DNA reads TGTGCCAGCAGTCCCGCTATAGCCACTAGCAATCAGCCCCAGCATTTT.

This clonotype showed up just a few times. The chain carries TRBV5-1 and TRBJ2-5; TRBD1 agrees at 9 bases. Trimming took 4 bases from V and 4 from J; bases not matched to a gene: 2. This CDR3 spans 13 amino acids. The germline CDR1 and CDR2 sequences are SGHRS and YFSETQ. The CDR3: CASSQGQGETQYF. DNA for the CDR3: TGCGCCAGCAGCCAGGGACAGGGAGAGACCCAGTACTTC.

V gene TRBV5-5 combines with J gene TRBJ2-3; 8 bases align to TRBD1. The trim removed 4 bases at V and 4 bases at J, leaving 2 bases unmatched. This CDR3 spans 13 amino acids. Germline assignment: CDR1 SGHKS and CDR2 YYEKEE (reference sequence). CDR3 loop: CASSGQGSDTQYF. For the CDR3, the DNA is TGTGCCAGCAGCGGACAGGGTTCAGATACGCAGTATTTT.

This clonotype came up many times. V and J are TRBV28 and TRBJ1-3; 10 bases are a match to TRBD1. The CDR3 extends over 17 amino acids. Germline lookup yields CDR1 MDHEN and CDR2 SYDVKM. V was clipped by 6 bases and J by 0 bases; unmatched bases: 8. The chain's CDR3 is CASSDGDRGNSGNTIYF. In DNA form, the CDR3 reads TGTGCCAGCAGCGATGGGGACAGGGGAAACTCTGGAAACACCATATATTTT.

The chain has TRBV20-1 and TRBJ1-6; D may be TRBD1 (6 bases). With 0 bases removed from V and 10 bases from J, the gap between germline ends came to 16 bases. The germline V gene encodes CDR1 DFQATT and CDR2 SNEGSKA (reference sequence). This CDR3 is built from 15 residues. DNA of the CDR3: TGCAGTGCTAGAGATTTGACAGGCACGGCATCACCCCTCCACTTT. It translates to CSARDLTGTASPLHF.

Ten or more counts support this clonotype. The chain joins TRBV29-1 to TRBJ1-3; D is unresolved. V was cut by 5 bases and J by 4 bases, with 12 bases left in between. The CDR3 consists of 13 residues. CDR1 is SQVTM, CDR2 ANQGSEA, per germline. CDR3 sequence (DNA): TGCAGCGTTCAAAGGGCTGAGGGAAACACCATATATTTT. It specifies CSVQRAEGNTIYF.

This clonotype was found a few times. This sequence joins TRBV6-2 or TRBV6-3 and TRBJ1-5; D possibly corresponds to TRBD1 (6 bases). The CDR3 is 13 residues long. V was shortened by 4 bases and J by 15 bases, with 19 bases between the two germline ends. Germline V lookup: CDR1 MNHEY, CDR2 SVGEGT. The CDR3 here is CASSSPGQTTRHF. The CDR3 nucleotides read TGTGCCAGCAGTTCCCCCGGACAGACGACGCGGCATTTT.

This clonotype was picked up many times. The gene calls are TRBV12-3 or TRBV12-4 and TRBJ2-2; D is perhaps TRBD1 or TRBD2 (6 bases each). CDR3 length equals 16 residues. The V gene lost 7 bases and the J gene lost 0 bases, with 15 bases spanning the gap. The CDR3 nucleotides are TGTGCCAGCACTCTGCTGGGGGGCCCGAACACCGGGGAGCTGTTTTTT. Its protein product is CASTLLGGPNTGELFF.

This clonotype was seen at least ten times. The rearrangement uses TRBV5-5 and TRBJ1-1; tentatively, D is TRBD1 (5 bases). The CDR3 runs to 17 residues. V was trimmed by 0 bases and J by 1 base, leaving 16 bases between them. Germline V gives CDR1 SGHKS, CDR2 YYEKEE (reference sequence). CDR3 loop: CASSLAGALRWNTEAFF. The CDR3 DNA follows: TGTGCCAGCAGCTTGGCCGGGGCCCTACGATGGAACACTGAAGCTTTCTTT.

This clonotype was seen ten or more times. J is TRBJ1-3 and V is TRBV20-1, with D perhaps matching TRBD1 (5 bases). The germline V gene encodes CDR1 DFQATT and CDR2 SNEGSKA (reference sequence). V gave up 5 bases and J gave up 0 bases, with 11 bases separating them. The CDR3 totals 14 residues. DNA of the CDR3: TGCAGTGCTGTCAGGGATCACTCTGGAAACACCATATATTTT. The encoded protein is CSAVRDHSGNTIYF.

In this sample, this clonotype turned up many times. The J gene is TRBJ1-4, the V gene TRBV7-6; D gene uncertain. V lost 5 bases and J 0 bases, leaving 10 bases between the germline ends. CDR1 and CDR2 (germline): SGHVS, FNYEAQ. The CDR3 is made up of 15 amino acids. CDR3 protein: CASSTTASTNEKLFF. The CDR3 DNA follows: TGTGCCAGCAGCACTACAGCTTCAACTAATGAAAAACTGTTTTTT.

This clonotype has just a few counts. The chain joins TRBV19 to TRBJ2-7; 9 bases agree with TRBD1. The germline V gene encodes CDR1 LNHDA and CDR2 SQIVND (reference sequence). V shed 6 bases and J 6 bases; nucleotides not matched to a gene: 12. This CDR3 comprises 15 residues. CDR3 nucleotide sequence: TGTGCCAGTAGCCCTTCGGGACAGGGTAACTCCGAGCAGTACTTC. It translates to CASSPSGQGNSEQYF.

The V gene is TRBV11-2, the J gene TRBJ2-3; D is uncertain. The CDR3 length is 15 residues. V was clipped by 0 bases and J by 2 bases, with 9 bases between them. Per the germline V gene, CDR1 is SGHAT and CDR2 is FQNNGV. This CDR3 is CASSLDGVVTDTQYF. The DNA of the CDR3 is TGTGCCAGCAGCTTAGATGGGGTGGTCACAGATACGCAGTATTTT.

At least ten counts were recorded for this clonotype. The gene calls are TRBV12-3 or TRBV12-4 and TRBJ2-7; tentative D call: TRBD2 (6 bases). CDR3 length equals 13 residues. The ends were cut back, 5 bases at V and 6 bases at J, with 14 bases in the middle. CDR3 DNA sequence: TGTGCCAGCAGTCCCGGGAGTGTGAGCGAGCAGTACTTC. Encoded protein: CASSPGSVSEQYF.

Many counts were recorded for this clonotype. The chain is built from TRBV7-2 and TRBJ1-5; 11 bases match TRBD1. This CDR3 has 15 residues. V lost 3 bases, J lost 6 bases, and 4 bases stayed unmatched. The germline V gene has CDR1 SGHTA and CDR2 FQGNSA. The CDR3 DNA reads TGTGCCAGCAGCTTGAGGACAGGGGGCAGTCAGCCCCAGCATTTT. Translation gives CASSLRTGGSQPQHF.

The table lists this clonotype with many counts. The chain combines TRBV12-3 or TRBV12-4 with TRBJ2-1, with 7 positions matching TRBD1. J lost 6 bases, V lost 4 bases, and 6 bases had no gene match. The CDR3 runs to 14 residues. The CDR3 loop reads CASSSSGTANEQFF. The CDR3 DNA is TGTGCCAGCAGTTCGAGTGGGACAGCCAATGAGCAGTTCTTC.

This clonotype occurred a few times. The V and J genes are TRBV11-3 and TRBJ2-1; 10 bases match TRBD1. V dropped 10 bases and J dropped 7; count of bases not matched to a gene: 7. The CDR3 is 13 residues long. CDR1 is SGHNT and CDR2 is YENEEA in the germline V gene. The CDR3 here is CAIGGTGVNEQFF. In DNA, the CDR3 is TGTGCCATTGGCGGGACAGGGGTGAATGAGCAGTTCTTC.

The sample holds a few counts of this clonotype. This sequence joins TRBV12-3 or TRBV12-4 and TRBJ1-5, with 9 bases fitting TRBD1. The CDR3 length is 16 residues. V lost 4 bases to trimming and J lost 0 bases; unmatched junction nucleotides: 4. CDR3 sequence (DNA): TGTGCCAGCAGTTGGGGACAGGGTTATAGCAATCAGCCCCAGCATTTT. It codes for CASSWGQGYSNQPQHF.

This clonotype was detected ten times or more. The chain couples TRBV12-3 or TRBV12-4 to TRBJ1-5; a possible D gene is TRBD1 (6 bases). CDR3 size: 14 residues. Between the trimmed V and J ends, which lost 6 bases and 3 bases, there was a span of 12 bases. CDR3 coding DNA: TGTGCCAGCAGGCCACAGGGAGACAATCAGCCCCAGCATTTT. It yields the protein CASRPQGDNQPQHF.